The T cell receptor beta chain described here comes from a study of T cell clonality in common variable immunodeficiency (dated by TCRdb to between 2015 and 2016). Standard criteria, namely reduction of serum IgG, IgA and/or IgM below the normal range together with specific antibody deficiency, were applied for the diagnosis of CVID. There were about 45 subjects in the CVID group (roughly 30 male and around 15 female), ranging in age from 9 to 64 years, with a mean age of around 39. Most CVID patients and most healthy controls were of Caucasian heritage. All CVID subjects had received replacement immunoglobulin therapy for at least one year at the time of study participation. No CVID subject was ill or taking immunomodulatory or immunosuppressive medication when blood was collected. Heparinized peripheral whole blood samples of roughly 5 to 8 ml were obtained from each donor. Genomic DNA from adults with common variable immune deficiency (CVID) and from healthy adult controls was used to sequence TCRbeta CDR3 repertoires. To isolate peripheral blood mononuclear cells, diluted blood was subjected to density centrifugation over Hypaque 1077 or Ficoll-Paque. Genomic DNA was obtained from unsorted mononuclear cells through either Qiagen column purification or a centrifugation-based method.

Points the paper makes about the study in general: Fewer TCRbeta clones were shared among CVID subjects than among healthy controls (p < 0.0001). TCRbeta clonality was higher in CVID subjects than in healthy controls (t-test p = 0.018), and the increase was most characteristic of about a third of subjects. Correlations between repertoire features and clinical complications were limited by patient heterogeneity within the CVID cohort. CVID TCRbeta sequences were reported to have fewer deletions and N-nucleotide insertions and to lack highly modified clones with 13 or more V deletions. According to the authors, figuring out what caused the increased clonality in CVID would require sequencing the repertoires of T cell subpopulations. Even though DNA input was the same, control samples had an average of around 75,000 unique sequences each, compared with 30,000 to 40,000 in CVID samples.

For sequencing input, CVID and control samples contributed equivalent amounts of genomic DNA. For every sample, a 60 bp segment covering the rearranged TCRbeta CDR3 region was amplified and then sequenced. The immunoSEQ assay, a bias-corrected multiplex PCR combined with high-throughput sequencing, was used to amplify TCRbeta. Regarding the original processing steps: Every unique nucleotide sequence counted as a clone and was annotated with V, D and J genes, copy number and frequency. Sequences were labeled productive if in frame, and non-productive if out of frame or containing stop codons. As previously described, clonality was calculated on the basis of Shannon's entropy. The predicted amino acid sequences of productive clones were used to derive the mean CDR3 Kyte-Doolittle hydropathy. Scaled V gene usage was hierarchically clustered using Manhattan distance and complete linkage with the R hclust function. To assess clone sharing by CDR3 amino acid sequence, 12 repertoires per group were resampled over 100 rounds. The repertoires were searched for approximately 70 published EBV-specific and fewer than 250 published CMV-specific TCRbeta sequences. A couple of CVID samples that yielded fewer than 10,000 sequences were excluded from the analysis, so 42 CVID repertoires were retained. This is the immuneACCESS table as TCRdb keeps it, with only in-frame sequences that have V and J called. A part of the clones is gone; compared with another copy, unresolved V genes explain less than half, and the rest is unexplained. From that table come the V and J calls and clone size; the DNA was used to work out D and trimming. For this sample the table reports around 17,000 clones, with no clone seen just once. The ten largest clones add up to roughly 15% of the sample.

This clone was picked up many times. Its binding antigen is unknown. This clonotype originated in a human donor with common variable immunodeficiency. The source material was peripheral blood mononuclear cells.

For the CDR3, the sequence is CATQGDISYEQYF. The sequenced CDR3 bases are TGTGCCACGCAGGGAGACATCTCCTACGAG. The chain couples TRBV24-1 to TRBJ2-7; the D region is possibly TRBD1 or TRBD2, each matching across 5 bases. The observed sequence ends 3 residues before the CDR3 terminus, with the missing tail filled in from the germline J gene. The junction shows trimming of 10 bases on V and 0 bases on J, plus 12 bases between the germline ends. Inclusive of the bounding cysteine and phenylalanine, the CDR3 is 13 residues long. Of the CDR3's DNA, 30 bases were read; they are in frame from base 1. The germline V gene encodes CDR1 KGHDR and CDR2 SFDVKD.